The present TCR beta chain was sequenced within a study of CD8 T cells in Susac syndrome. Random hexamers primed reverse transcription of roughly 0.45 to 1 ug RNA. From the immunoSEQ multiplex PCR reads, TCRdb called clonotypes with MiXCR, one entry per CDR3 protein. The sample consists of some 190,000 distinct CDR3 sequences, 95% of them appearing once. The T cells that were sequenced for TCR beta were CD8+ and CD4+ cells from blood. The authors negatively isolated CD8+ and CD4+ T cells and FACS-enriched TEMRA cells. This clonotype showed up just once. This TCR derives from a human donor in good health. The specimen sequenced was CD4+ T cells from PBMCs.

As DNA, the CDR3 is TGCAGCGTTGCCCTCCAGGCGGGAGAGACCCAGTACTTC. It translates to CSVALQAGETQYF. The gene calls are TRBV29-1 and TRBJ2-5; D perhaps matches TRBD2 (5 bases). V was shortened by 4 bases and J by 4 bases, with 13 bases between the two germline ends. CDR3 length: 13 residues. Germline V gene lookup returns CDR1 SQVTM and CDR2 ANQGSEA.